The 28 T cell receptor beta chains below were found in one sample sequenced in a study of T-cell reconstitution after alpha-beta-depleted transplantation in children. This sample's TCRbeta library carried unique molecular identifier barcodes. TCRdb called the PCR reads again in MiXCR, with one record for every CDR3 protein. The sample shows approximately 270,000 distinct CDR3 sequences, over 8% of them seen only once. This specimen consisted of PBMCs from the stem cell graft donor, obtained from the stem cell graft. The receptors come from a human donor who donated a stem cell graft to a child with SCID.

This clonotype appeared a few times. The rearrangement uses TRBV7-6 and TRBJ1-1, with D hard to call. This CDR3 has 15 amino acids. CDR1 is SGHVS and CDR2 is FNYEAQ in the germline V gene. V was trimmed by 3 bases and J by 0 bases, leaving 11 bases between them. The DNA of the CDR3 is TGTGCCAGCAGCTTGGATCTTTCAATGAACACTGAAGCTTTCTTT. Translation gives CASSLDLSMNTEAFF.

This chain connects TRBV20-1 to TRBJ2-7; 7 bases align to TRBD2. V trimming: 6 bases; J trimming: 1 base; junction bases outside the gene matches: 6. The germline CDR1 and CDR2 sequences are DFQATT and SNEGSKA (reference sequence). The CDR3 is 13 amino acids. CDR3 in amino acids: CSAGRTKSYEQYF. In DNA form, the CDR3 reads TGCAGTGCCGGGAGGACGAAATCCTACGAGCAGTACTTC.

The chain joins TRBV7-6 to TRBJ2-7, with unresolved D. V lost 5 bases to trimming and J lost 0 bases, with 8 bases between them. From germline, CDR1 is SGHVS and CDR2 FNYEAQ. The CDR3 length is 13 residues. The CDR3 loop is CASSLRTSYEQYF. CDR3 coding DNA: TGTGCCAGCAGCCTTAGGACCTCCTACGAGCAGTACTTC.

The chain joins TRBV6-1 to TRBJ2-3, with D unclear. In germline, CDR1 is MNHNS, CDR2 SASEGT. Trimming shortened V by 10 bases and J by 4 bases, and 12 bases separated the two germline ends. The CDR3 has 12 residues. The chain's CDR3 is CATVHSPDTQYF. In nucleotides, the CDR3 is TGTGCCACGGTACATAGCCCAGATACGCAGTATTTT.

The chain uses TRBV12-3 or TRBV12-4 and TRBJ2-3; 9 positions match TRBD2. This CDR3 comprises 15 residues. With V trimmed by 7 bases and J by 2 bases, 7 bases remained unmatched. This chain's CDR3 is CASNRAGGLTDTQYF. In DNA form, the CDR3 reads TGTGCCAGCAACCGAGCGGGGGGCCTCACAGATACGCAGTATTTT.

Only a few counts were recorded for this clonotype. The chain carries TRBV29-1 and TRBJ1-1, with 7 bases matching TRBD1. This CDR3 has 12 residues. V dropped 4 bases and J dropped 3; count of bases not matched to a gene: 2. The germline CDR1 and CDR2 sequences are SQVTM and ANQGSEA. The CDR3 sequence: CSVGQGDTEAFF. CDR3 bases: TGCAGCGTTGGTCAGGGGGACACTGAAGCTTTCTTT. The variable domain in full, completed from reference TRBV29-1 and TRBJ1-1, reads SAVISQKPSRDICQRGTSLTIQCQVDSQVTMMFWYRQQPGQSLTLIATANQGSEATYESGFVIDKFPISRPNLTFSTLTVSNMSPEDSSIYLCSVGQGDTEAFFGQGTRLTVV.

This clonotype has more than one count but fewer than ten. J is TRBJ2-1 and V is TRBV4-1, with D perhaps matching TRBD2 (7 bases). Germline V lookup: CDR1 MGHRA, CDR2 YSYEKL. V lost 2 bases and J lost 2, with 10 bases in between. The CDR3 sequence is 15 residues long. Here the CDR3 DNA reads TGCGCCAGCAGCCAAAGGGAGGGGGCCTACAATGAGCAGTTCTTC. It is translated as CASSQREGAYNEQFF.

The chain couples TRBV5-1 to TRBJ2-7, with 7 bases that match TRBD1. The V gene's germline CDR1 is SGHRS and CDR2 YFSETQ. The ends lost 3 bases at V and 2 bases at J; junction bases unmatched: 5. CDR3 length: 14 residues. CDR3 nucleotide sequence: TGCGCCAGCAGCTCCGGACAGGTCCCCTACGAGCAGTACTTC. This encodes CASSSGQVPYEQYF.

The chain carries TRBV11-2 and TRBJ2-1; unclear D gene. The V end was cut by 2 bases, the J end by 6 bases, with 11 bases between. This CDR3 contains 14 residues. In germline, CDR1 is SGHAT, CDR2 FQNNGV. DNA of the CDR3: TGTGCCAGCAGCTTAATTTCCAGAACCAATGAGCAGTTCTTC. It encodes CASSLISRTNEQFF.

The chain carries TRBV5-6 and TRBJ2-3, with 7 bases matching TRBD1. The CDR3 extends over 15 amino acids. The germline gives CDR1 SGHDT, CDR2 YYEEEE. The ends lost 4 bases at V and 0 bases at J; junction bases unmatched: 5. This CDR3 is CASSRGQTSTDTQYF. CDR3 nucleotides: TGTGCCAGCAGCCGGGGACAGACTAGCACAGATACGCAGTATTTT.

V and J are TRBV7-8 and TRBJ1-1; 7 bases match TRBD1. There are 15 residues in the CDR3. Germline loops: CDR1 SGHVS, CDR2 FQNEAQ. The V segment lost 3 bases and the J segment 4 bases; nucleotides outside the gene matches: 8. The CDR3 reads CASSFNRDSGTEAFF. CDR3 in DNA: TGTGCCAGCAGCTTTAACCGGGACAGTGGCACTGAAGCTTTCTTT. Using reference TRBV7-8 and TRBJ1-1 for the parts outside the CDR3, the full variable domain is GAGVSQSPRYKVAKRGQDVALRCDPISGHVSLFWYQQALGQGPEFLTYFQNEAQLDKSGLPSDRFFAERPEGSVSTLKIQRTQQEDSAVYLCASSFNRDSGTEAFFGQGTRLTVV.

This clonotype was counted at least ten times. This rearrangement joins TRBV5-1 to TRBJ2-1, with 7 bases that match TRBD1. This CDR3 has 15 residues. Trimming took 0 bases from V and 4 from J; bases not matched to a gene: 4. Germline values: CDR1 SGHRS, CDR2 YFSETQ. The CDR3 spells CASSLEQGMYNEQFF. The CDR3 nucleotides read TGCGCCAGCAGCTTGGAACAGGGGATGTACAATGAGCAGTTCTTC.

This clonotype was seen more than once but under ten times. The chain couples TRBV3-1 to TRBJ1-2; D is uncertain. Germline V gene lookup returns CDR1 LGHDT and CDR2 YNNKEL (reference sequence). V was pared by 3 bases and J by 7 bases, with 12 bases between. The CDR3 consists of 13 residues. The CDR3, as DNA: TGTGCCAGCAGCCAGCGGCAAAGAAGTGGCTACACCTTC. Translating it yields CASSQRQRSGYTF. The full variable domain, its missing parts supplied by reference TRBV3-1 and TRBJ1-2, is DTAVSQTPKYLVTQMGNDKSIKCEQNLGHDTMYWYKQDSKKFLKIMFSYNNKELIINETVPNRFSPKSPDKAHLNLHINSLELGDSAVYFCASSQRQRSGYTFGSGTRLTVV.

This clonotype occurred a few times. The chain couples TRBV7-2 to TRBJ2-1; 11 bases align to TRBD2. Germline V lookup: CDR1 SGHTA, CDR2 FQGNSA. V shed 0 bases and J 0 bases; nucleotides not matched to a gene: 10. This CDR3 spans 20 amino acids. The CDR3 loop is CASSLAPLAGGPSSYNEQFF. The CDR3 DNA reads as TGTGCCAGCAGCTTAGCCCCGCTAGCGGGGGGTCCGAGCTCCTACAATGAGCAGTTCTTC.

This chain connects TRBV6-1 to TRBJ2-5; no firm D call. The CDR3 runs to 16 residues. V lost 7 bases, J lost 0 bases, and 18 bases lay in between. CDR1 MNHNS and CDR2 SASEGT come from the germline V gene. The chain's CDR3 is CASTSSRQYNQETQYF. CDR3 nucleotides: TGTGCCAGCACCTCTTCCAGGCAGTACAACCAAGAGACCCAGTACTTC.

This rearrangement joins TRBV19 to TRBJ2-3; either TRBD1 or TRBD2 may supply D (6 bases each). Germline V gene sequence: CDR1 LNHDA, CDR2 SQIVND (reference sequence). The CDR3 spans 15 residues. Trimming pared 1 base from V and 4 bases from J, leaving 12 bases between. The CDR3: CASSIAGAGADTQYF. Here the CDR3 DNA reads TGTGCCAGTAGTATAGCGGGGGCTGGAGCAGATACGCAGTATTTT. The full variable domain, in which reference TRBV19 and TRBJ2-3 provide the parts outside the CDR3, is DGGITQSPKYLFRKEGQNVTLSCEQNLNHDAMYWYRQDPGQGLRLIYYSQIVNDFQKGDIAEGYSVSREKKESFPLTVTSAQKNPTAFYLCASSIAGAGADTQYFGPGTRLTVL.

This clonotype occurred a few times. The chain joins TRBV10-3 to TRBJ2-7; TRBD1 aligns across 8 bases. V shed 2 bases, J shed 0 bases, and the junction held 6 bases outside the gene matches. Germline values: CDR1 ENHRY, CDR2 SYGVKD. CDR3 length: 16 residues. Written as DNA, the CDR3 is TGTGCCATCAGTGAGCCCGGGACAGGTCTCTCCTACGAGCAGTACTTC. It specifies CAISEPGTGLSYEQYF.

This clonotype has just one count. The gene calls are TRBV4-2 and TRBJ1-5; D remains ambiguous. This CDR3 is 14 amino acids long. The V end was cut by 1 base, the J end by 2 bases, with 6 bases between. CDR1 and CDR2 (germline): LGHNA, YNFKEQ. DNA for the CDR3: TGTGCCAGCAGCCAAGTTGTGGGCAATCAGCCCCAGCATTTT. It yields the protein CASSQVVGNQPQHF.

The rearrangement links TRBV20-1 to TRBJ1-4; tentative D call: TRBD1 (6 bases). Trimming removed 0 bases from V and 0 bases from J, with 8 bases in between. The CDR3 is made up of 15 amino acids. Germline CDR1 is DFQATT and CDR2 is SNEGSKA (reference sequence). CDR3 region: CSARDSGATNEKLFF. The CDR3 DNA reads as TGCAGTGCTAGAGATTCAGGGGCAACTAATGAAAAACTGTTTTTT.

The rearrangement links TRBV6-5 to TRBJ1-2; unclear D gene. This CDR3 has 13 residues. Trimming shortened V by 0 bases and J by 4 bases, and 6 bases separated the two germline ends. The V gene's germline CDR1 is MNHEY and CDR2 SVGAGI. CDR3 DNA sequence: TGTGCCAGCAGTTACTCCAGTGCCTATGGCTACACCTTC. Protein product: CASSYSSAYGYTF.

In its sample, this clonotype was seen a few times. The rearrangement joins TRBV5-1 to TRBJ1-6; D unclear. The length of the CDR3 is 15 residues. The V and J ends lost 4 bases and 7 bases respectively, with 15 bases between them. Germline V lookup: CDR1 SGHRS, CDR2 YFSETQ. The DNA for the CDR3 is TGCGCCAGCAGCGAGCGCCGGAGCACAAATTCACCCCTCCACTTT. Translation: CASSERRSTNSPLHF. Based on the CDR3 plus reference TRBV5-1 and TRBJ1-6, the full variable domain is KAGVTQTPRYLIKTRGQQVTLSCSPISGHRSVSWYQQTPGQGLQFLFEYFSETQRNKGNFPGRFSGRQFSNSRSEMNVSTLELGDSALYLCASSERRSTNSPLHFGNGTRLTVT.

This clonotype was found many times. The V and J genes are TRBV5-1 and TRBJ2-5; D may be TRBD2 (5 bases). The CDR3 is made up of 15 amino acids. The germline V and J ends were trimmed by 0 bases and 2 bases, with 11 bases remaining between them. Germline assignment: CDR1 SGHRS and CDR2 YFSETQ. CDR3 sequence reads: CASSLAGLEQETQYF. For the CDR3, the DNA is TGCGCCAGCAGCTTGGCCGGACTTGAACAAGAGACCCAGTACTTC. Looking up the rest from reference TRBV5-1 and TRBJ2-5 gives the full variable domain: KAGVTQTPRYLIKTRGQQVTLSCSPISGHRSVSWYQQTPGQGLQFLFEYFSETQRNKGNFPGRFSGRQFSNSRSEMNVSTLELGDSALYLCASSLAGLEQETQYFGPGTRLLVL.

This clonotype was found a few times. The chain is built from TRBV6-1 and TRBJ1-2; 9 bases line up with TRBD1. The CDR3 loop spans 13 amino acids. The trim removed 10 bases at V and 7 bases at J, leaving 10 bases unmatched. Germline V gene data show CDR1 as MNHNS and CDR2 as SASEGT. CDR3: CATRQGGIGGYTF. Written as DNA, the CDR3 is TGTGCCACTAGACAGGGGGGGATTGGTGGCTACACCTTC.

The V call is TRBV6-5, the J call TRBJ2-1, with 7 bases fitting TRBD2. The V gene end was trimmed by 2 bases and the J gene end by 5 bases; junction bases not matched to a gene: 9. The germline V gene encodes CDR1 MNHEY and CDR2 SVGAGI. The CDR3 covers 16 residues. The CDR3 region is CASSYTWRGGDNEQFF. The CDR3 nucleotides read TGTGCCAGCAGTTACACCTGGCGGGGAGGGGACAATGAGCAGTTCTTC.

The chain joins TRBV18 to TRBJ2-1; D unresolved. The CDR3 has 11 amino acids. Germline lookup yields CDR1 KGHSH and CDR2 LQKENI. V dropped 5 bases and J dropped 5 bases, with 4 bases sitting between them. The CDR3, as DNA: TGTGCCAGCTCAACGAACAATGAGCAGTTCTTC. Translating it yields CASSTNNEQFF. The whole variable domain, filled in from reference TRBV18 and TRBJ2-1, reads NAGVMQNPRHLVRRRGQEARLRCSPMKGHSHVYWYRQLPEEGLKFMVYLQKENIIDESGMPKERFSAEFPKEGPSILRIQQVVRGDSAAYFCASSTNNEQFFGPGTRLTVL.

This clonotype has at least ten counts. The chain recombines TRBV11-2 with TRBJ2-2; weak D call: TRBD1 (6 bases). The CDR3 has 15 residues. Trimming removed 6 bases from V and 6 bases from J, with 17 bases in between. Germline lookup yields CDR1 SGHAT and CDR2 FQNNGV. The DNA for the CDR3 is TGTGCCAGCAGTACCGGGACATTCGACGCCGGGGAGCTGTTTTTT. Its translation: CASSTGTFDAGELFF.

There are a few counts of this clonotype. The gene calls are TRBV29-1 and TRBJ2-7, with D perhaps TRBD1 (6 bases). Germline assignment: CDR1 SQVTM and CDR2 ANQGSEA. The V and J ends lost 4 bases and 2 bases respectively, with 12 bases between them. There are 13 residues in the CDR3. The CDR3 here is CSVGTVLTYEQYF. As DNA, the CDR3 is TGCAGCGTTGGGACAGTCCTTACCTACGAGCAGTACTTC.

In its sample, this clonotype was seen a few times. The rearrangement links TRBV12-3 or TRBV12-4 to TRBJ2-7; D unclear. V lost 3 bases and J lost 2, with 5 bases in between. The CDR3 runs 12 residues. CDR3: CASSFTAYEQYF. In DNA, the CDR3 is TGTGCCAGCAGTTTCACGGCCTACGAGCAGTACTTC.